Shown below are 6 T cell receptor beta chains from a single sample sequenced in a study of blood T cell repertoires in COVID-19. Repertoires were generated with immunoSEQ multiplex PCR, while TCRdb's copy carries only in-frame clones and drops some. The sample holds 250,000 or so clones, 80% to 90% seen once. The sequenced sample was peripheral blood. These receptors were taken from a woman between 35 and 50 years old who had recovered from COVID-19.

The rearrangement uses TRBV7-9 and TRBJ2-7, with TRBD1 matching 7 bases. Per the germline V gene, CDR1 is SEHNR and CDR2 is FQNEAQ (reference sequence). The J segment lost 2 bases and the V segment lost 4 bases, leaving 8 bases of the junction unmatched. CDR3 length: 15 amino acids. The CDR3 loop reads CASSSAQGSAYEQYF. CDR3 nucleotide sequence: TGTGCCAGCAGCTCTGCACAGGGGAGTGCCTACGAGCAGTACTTC. Full variable domain (missing parts from reference TRBV7-9 and TRBJ2-7): DTGVSQNPRHKITKRGQNVTFRCDPISEHNRLYWYRQTLGQGPEFLTYFQNEAQLEKSRLLSDRFSAERPKGSFSTLEIQRTEQGDSAMYLCASSSAQGSAYEQYFGPGTRLTVT.

CDR3 in DNA: TGTGCCAGCAGCAAAGGGGCTAGCGAGTCCTACGAGCAGTACGTC. This encodes CASSKGASESYEQYV. V usage is TRBV21-1 and J usage is TRBJ2-7; TRBD2, the D gene given by the table, was not confirmed from the DNA. TRBV21-1 is a documented pseudogene. The CDR3 consists of 15 residues.

The chain uses TRBV5-4 and TRBJ2-1; 12 bases fit TRBD2. V shed 0 bases, J shed 3 bases, and the junction held 7 bases outside the gene matches. Germline CDR1 and CDR2: SGHNT and YYREEE (reference sequence). The CDR3 is made up of 18 amino acids. CDR3 in amino acids: CASSLATSGSTHYNEQFF. CDR3 DNA sequence: TGTGCCAGCAGCTTGGCGACTAGCGGGAGCACCCACTACAATGAGCAGTTCTTC.

This chain links TRBV2 with TRBJ1-4, with D maybe TRBD1 (6 bases). The CDR3 runs to 16 residues. Germline V gene data show CDR1 as SNHLY and CDR2 as FYNNEI. Trimming took 2 bases from V and 0 from J, leaving 10 bases between them. DNA for the CDR3: TGTGCCAGCAGTGAAAGACAGGTTTCAACTAATGAAAAACTGTTTTTT. Translation gives CASSERQVSTNEKLFF.

The rearrangement links TRBV6-6 to TRBJ2-1; D uncertain. Germline CDR1 and CDR2: MNHNY and SVGAGI (reference sequence). Trimming stripped 5 bases from V and 1 base from J, with 18 bases between. The CDR3 totals 17 residues. The CDR3 sequence is CASSQFFSRLSYNEQFF. CDR3 sequence (DNA): TGTGCCAGCAGTCAATTCTTCTCCAGGCTTTCCTACAATGAGCAGTTCTTC.

V and J are TRBV5-1 and TRBJ2-3; 8 bases map to TRBD2. The V gene's germline CDR1 is SGHRS and CDR2 YFSETQ. V dropped 2 bases and J dropped 3; count of bases not matched to a gene: 14. The CDR3 extends over 18 amino acids. The CDR3 loop is CASSFHKSERERTDTQYF. The CDR3 DNA reads TGCGCCAGCAGCTTCCATAAATCTGAGCGGGAGAGGACAGATACGCAGTATTTT.